The 9 T cell receptor beta chains in this list originate from one sample, sequenced in a study of post-analysis software for immune sequencing data. Whole-study findings and limits: A few TRBV segments appeared more often in patients than in controls, and TRBV5-6, TRBV5-1 and TRBV20-1 were among these.

The antigens for these receptors are not known. Unique molecular identifiers were carried by the TCR beta cDNA libraries. Via MiXCR, TCRdb re-called the PCR reads, giving one row per CDR3 protein. Among roughly 170,000 distinct CDR3 sequences, about 29% were seen once, and the ten largest hold less than 1.6%. Sequences were obtained from blood. Every receptor here comes from a girl aged 10-17 years with multiple sclerosis.

In its sample, this clonotype was seen a few times. The gene calls are TRBV6-1 and TRBJ1-1; D is ambiguous. The CDR3 length is 14 residues. Germline values: CDR1 MNHNS, CDR2 SASEGT. V was shortened by 5 bases and J by 7 bases, with 17 bases between the two germline ends. The chain's CDR3 is CASSPVQYTLEAFF. In DNA form, the CDR3 reads TGTGCCAGCAGTCCAGTACAGTACACTCTTGAAGCTTTCTTT.

This clonotype was picked up a small number of times. The V and J genes are TRBV5-1 and TRBJ2-2; D might be TRBD1 (6 bases). V was shortened by 4 bases and J by 5 bases, with 12 bases between the two germline ends. Germline CDR1 reads SGHRS; CDR2 reads YFSETQ. This CDR3 has 14 residues. In DNA, the CDR3 is TGCGCCAGCAGCACTAGGACAGAAACCGGGGAGCTGTTTTTT. Amino acids: CASSTRTETGELFF.

Many counts were recorded for this clonotype. CDR3 DNA: TGTGCCAGCAGTTTGGGTATTCCGCAGTACTTC. Amino acids: CASSLGIPQYF. This chain links TRBV28 with TRBJ2-4; D unresolved. Trimming stripped 3 bases from V and 13 bases from J, with 10 bases between. This CDR3 spans 11 amino acids. In germline, CDR1 is MDHEN, CDR2 SYDVKM.

There are many counts of this clonotype. J is TRBJ2-1 and V is TRBV29-1; TRBD2 agrees at 14 bases. Germline lookup yields CDR1 SQVTM and CDR2 ANQGSEA. This CDR3 has 14 residues. The junction had 13 bases not matched to a gene; V was cut back by 6 bases and J by 15 bases. The CDR3 spells CSVGGGLAGERGFF. CDR3 DNA sequence: TGCAGCGTGGGAGGGGGACTAGCGGGAGAGAGGGGGTTCTTC.

This chain links TRBV13 with TRBJ1-4; D is undetermined. The ends were cut back, 3 bases at V and 0 bases at J, with 14 bases in the middle. The CDR3 consists of 17 residues. Germline V lookup: CDR1 PRHDT, CDR2 FYEKMQ (reference sequence). The CDR3 sequence: CASSFRPGLATNEKLFF. In DNA form, the CDR3 reads TGTGCCAGCAGCTTCAGGCCCGGACTTGCAACTAATGAAAAACTGTTTTTT.

A single count supports this clonotype. This may be a read error, as it is one base from a much larger clone. V and J are TRBV12-3 or TRBV12-4 and TRBJ2-4, with 7 bases identical to TRBD2. The J call may be incorrect, as the DNA end agrees better with TRBJ2-7. The CDR3 is 16 residues long. CDR3 in amino acids: CASSPPLGRASHEQYF. As DNA, the CDR3 is TGTGCCAGCAGTCCCCCCCTTGGGAGGGCGAGTCACGAGCAGTACTTC.

This clonotype was seen just once. The CDR3 sequence: CSVEQFLGERYF. The CDR3 nucleotides are TGCAGCGTGGAACAGTTTTTGGGCGAGCGGTACTTC. The gene calls are TRBV29-1 and TRBJ2-5; D gene ambiguous. CDR1 and CDR2 (germline): SQVTM, ANQGSEA. The ends were cut back, 6 bases at V and 13 bases at J, with 21 bases in the middle. This CDR3 comprises 12 residues.

To note about this clonotype: Just one base apart from a much larger clone, this may be a read error. This rearrangement joins TRBV25-1 to TRBJ1-2, with D possibly matching TRBD1 (6 bases). CDR3 length: 16 amino acids. Deletions cut 5 bases from V and 0 bases from J, with 16 bases between. Germline CDR1 reads MGHDK; CDR2 reads SYGVNS. The CDR3, as DNA: TGTGCCAGCAGTCAGGTGGGCAGGACAGCTAACTATGGCTACACCTTC. Translated, it gives CASSQVGRTANYGYTF.

On this clonotype itself: With a much larger clone just one base away, this may be a read error. The V and J genes are TRBV10-2 and TRBJ1-2; D not certain. Germline V gene sequence: CDR1 WSHSY, CDR2 SAAADI. The length of the CDR3 is 14 residues. The CDR3 reads CVSSESVFNYGYTF. DNA of the CDR3: TGCGTCAGCAGTGAGTCGGTCTTTAACTATGGCTACACCTTC.